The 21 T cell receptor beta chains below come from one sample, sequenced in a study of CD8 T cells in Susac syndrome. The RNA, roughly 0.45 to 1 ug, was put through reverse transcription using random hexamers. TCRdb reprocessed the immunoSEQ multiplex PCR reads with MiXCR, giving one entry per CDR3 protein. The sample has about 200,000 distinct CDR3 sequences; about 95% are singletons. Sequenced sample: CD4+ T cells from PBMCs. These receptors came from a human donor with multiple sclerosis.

The CDR3 sequence is CSARESRAIPEQFF. The CDR3 DNA reads as TGCAGTGCTAGAGAGTCCAGGGCCATCCCCGAGCAGTTCTTC. The chain has TRBV20-1 and TRBJ2-1; weak D call: TRBD1 (5 bases). Germline values: CDR1 DFQATT, CDR2 SNEGSKA (reference sequence). The CDR3 runs to 14 residues. V lost 0 bases to trimming and J lost 10 bases, with 16 bases between them.

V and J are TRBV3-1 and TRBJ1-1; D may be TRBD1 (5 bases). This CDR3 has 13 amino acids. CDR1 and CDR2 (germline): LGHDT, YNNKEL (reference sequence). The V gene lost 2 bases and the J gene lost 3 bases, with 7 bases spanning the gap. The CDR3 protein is CASSQTGDTEAFF. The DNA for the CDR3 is TGTGCCAGCAGCCAAACAGGAGACACTGAAGCTTTCTTT.

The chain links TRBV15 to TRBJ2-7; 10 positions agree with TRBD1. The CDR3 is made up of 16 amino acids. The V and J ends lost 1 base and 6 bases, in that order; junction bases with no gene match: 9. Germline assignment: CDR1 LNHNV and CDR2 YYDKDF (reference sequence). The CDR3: CATSRVYPGQGSEQYF. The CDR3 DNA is TGTGCCACCAGCAGAGTCTATCCGGGACAGGGGAGCGAGCAGTACTTC.

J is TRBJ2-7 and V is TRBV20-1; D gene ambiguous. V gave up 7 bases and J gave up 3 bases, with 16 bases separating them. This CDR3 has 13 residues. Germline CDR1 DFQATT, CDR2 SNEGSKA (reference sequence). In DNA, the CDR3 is TGCAGTGTCTTTTTAACAGCGAGCTACGAGCAGTACTTC. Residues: CSVFLTASYEQYF.

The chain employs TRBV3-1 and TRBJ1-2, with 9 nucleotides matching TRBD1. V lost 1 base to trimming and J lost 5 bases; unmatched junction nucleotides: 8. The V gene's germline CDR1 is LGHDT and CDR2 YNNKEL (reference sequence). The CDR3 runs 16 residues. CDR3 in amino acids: CASSQGYYGQGYGYTF. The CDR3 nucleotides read TGTGCCAGCAGCCAAGGTTACTATGGACAGGGGTATGGCTACACCTTC.

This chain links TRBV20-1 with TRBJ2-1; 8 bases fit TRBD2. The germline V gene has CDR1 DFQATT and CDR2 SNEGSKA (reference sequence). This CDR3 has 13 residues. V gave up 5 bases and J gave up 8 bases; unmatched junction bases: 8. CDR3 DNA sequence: TGCAGTGCTCTCACCGTTAGCGGGGATGAGCAGTTCTTC. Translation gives CSALTVSGDEQFF.

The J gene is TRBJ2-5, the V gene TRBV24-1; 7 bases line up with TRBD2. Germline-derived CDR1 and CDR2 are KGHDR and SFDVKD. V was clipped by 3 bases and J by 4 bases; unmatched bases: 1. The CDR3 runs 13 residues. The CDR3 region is CATSDGGVETQYF. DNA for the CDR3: TGTGCCACCAGTGATGGGGGGGTAGAGACCCAGTACTTC.

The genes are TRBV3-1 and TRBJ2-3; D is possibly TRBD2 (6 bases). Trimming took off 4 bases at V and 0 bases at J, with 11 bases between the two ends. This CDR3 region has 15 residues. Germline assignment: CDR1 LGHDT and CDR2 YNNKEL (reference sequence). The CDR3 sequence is CASSPGAASTDTQYF. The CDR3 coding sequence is TGTGCCAGCAGCCCGGGAGCCGCTAGCACAGATACGCAGTATTTT.

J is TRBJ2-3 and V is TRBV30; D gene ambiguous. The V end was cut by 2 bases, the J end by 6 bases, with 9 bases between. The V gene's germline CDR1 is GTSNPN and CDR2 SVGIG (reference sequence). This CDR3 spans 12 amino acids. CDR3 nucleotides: TGTGCCTGGAGTCTTTGGATGGATACGCAGTATTTT. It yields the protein CAWSLWMDTQYF.

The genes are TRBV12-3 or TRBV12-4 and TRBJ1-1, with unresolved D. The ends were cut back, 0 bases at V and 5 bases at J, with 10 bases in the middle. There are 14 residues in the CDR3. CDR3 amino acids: CASSLARGFTEAFF. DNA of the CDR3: TGTGCCAGCAGTTTAGCTAGAGGGTTTACTGAAGCTTTCTTT.

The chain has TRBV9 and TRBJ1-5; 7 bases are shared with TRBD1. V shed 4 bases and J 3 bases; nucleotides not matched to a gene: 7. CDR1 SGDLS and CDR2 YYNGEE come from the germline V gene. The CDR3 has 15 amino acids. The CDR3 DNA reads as TGTGCCAGCAGCCGGGGACAGTCCTACAATCAGCCCCAGCATTTT. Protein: CASSRGQSYNQPQHF.

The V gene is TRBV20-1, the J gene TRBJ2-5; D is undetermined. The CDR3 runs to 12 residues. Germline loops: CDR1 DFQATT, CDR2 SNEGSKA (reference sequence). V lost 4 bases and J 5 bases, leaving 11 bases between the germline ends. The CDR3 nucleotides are TGCAGTGCTACCCCTAGTCGGGAGACCCAGTACTTC. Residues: CSATPSRETQYF.

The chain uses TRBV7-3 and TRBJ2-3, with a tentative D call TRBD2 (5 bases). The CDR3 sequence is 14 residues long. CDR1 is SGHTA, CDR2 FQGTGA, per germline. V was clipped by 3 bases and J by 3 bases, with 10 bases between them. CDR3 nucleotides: TGTGCCAGCAGCTTCCCTGGACTGACAGATACGCAGTATTTT. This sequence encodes CASSFPGLTDTQYF.

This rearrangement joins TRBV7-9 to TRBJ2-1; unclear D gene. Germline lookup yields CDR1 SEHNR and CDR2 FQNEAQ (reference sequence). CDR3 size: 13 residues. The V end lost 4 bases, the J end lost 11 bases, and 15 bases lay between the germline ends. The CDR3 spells CASSSRTHDKQFF. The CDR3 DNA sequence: TGTGCCAGCAGCTCTCGGACGCATGATAAGCAGTTCTTC.

CDR3 bases: TGCAGCGTTGAAGATCCCGGGGGGAATACGCAGTATTTT. Translation gives CSVEDPGGNTQYF. This chain joins TRBV29-1 and TRBJ2-3; TRBD2 matches 7 bases. This CDR3 has 13 amino acids. Germline CDR1 is SQVTM and CDR2 is ANQGSEA. The junction had 4 bases not matched to a gene; V was cut back by 0 bases and J by 7 bases.

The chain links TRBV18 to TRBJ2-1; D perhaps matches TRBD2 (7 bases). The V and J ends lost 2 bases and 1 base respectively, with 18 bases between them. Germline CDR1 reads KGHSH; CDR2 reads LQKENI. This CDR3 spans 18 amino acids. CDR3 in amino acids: CASSPRAGAPGSYNEQFF. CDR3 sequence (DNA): TGTGCCAGCTCACCAAGGGCGGGGGCACCCGGGTCCTACAATGAGCAGTTCTTC.

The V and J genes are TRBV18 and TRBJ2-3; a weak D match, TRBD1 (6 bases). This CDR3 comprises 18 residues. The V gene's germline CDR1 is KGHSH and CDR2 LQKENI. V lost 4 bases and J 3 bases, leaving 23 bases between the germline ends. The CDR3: CASSLTTFLGAETDTQYF. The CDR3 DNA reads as TGTGCCAGCTCACTGACCACGTTTCTGGGGGCTGAAACAGATACGCAGTATTTT.

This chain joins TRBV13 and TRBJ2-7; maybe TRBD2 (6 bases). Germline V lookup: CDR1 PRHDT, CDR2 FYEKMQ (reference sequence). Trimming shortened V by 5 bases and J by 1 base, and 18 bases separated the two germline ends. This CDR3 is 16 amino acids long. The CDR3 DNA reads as TGTGCCAGCAGCCCAGTTAGCTTTAGCGGTTCCTACGAGCAGTACTTC. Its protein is CASSPVSFSGSYEQYF.

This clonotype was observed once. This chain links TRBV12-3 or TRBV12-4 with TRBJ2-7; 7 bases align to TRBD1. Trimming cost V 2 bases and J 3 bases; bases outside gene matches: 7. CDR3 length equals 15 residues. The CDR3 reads CASSLRGQQNYEQYF. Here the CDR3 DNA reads TGTGCCAGCAGTTTAAGGGGACAGCAAAACTACGAGCAGTACTTC.

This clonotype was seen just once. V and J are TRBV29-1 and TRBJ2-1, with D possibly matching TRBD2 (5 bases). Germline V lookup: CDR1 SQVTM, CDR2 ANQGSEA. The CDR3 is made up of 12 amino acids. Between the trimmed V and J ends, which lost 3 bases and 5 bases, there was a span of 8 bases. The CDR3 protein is CSVEEVHNEQFF. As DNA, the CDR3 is TGCAGCGTTGAGGAGGTCCACAATGAGCAGTTCTTC.

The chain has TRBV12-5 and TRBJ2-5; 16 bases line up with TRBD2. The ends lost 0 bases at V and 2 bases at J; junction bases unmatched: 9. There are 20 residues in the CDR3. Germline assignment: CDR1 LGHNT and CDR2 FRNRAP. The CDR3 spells CASGLVPGLAGGPKQETQYF. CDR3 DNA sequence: TGTGCTAGTGGTTTGGTCCCGGGACTAGCGGGGGGGCCGAAGCAAGAGACCCAGTACTTC.